What follows are 14 T cell receptor beta chains derived from one specimen sequenced in a study of T cell responses to AZD1222 COVID-19 vaccine (dated by TCRdb to the early 2020s). The library was made by the immunoSEQ multiplex PCR assay. Imported from immuneACCESS, the table was reduced by TCRdb to in-frame sequences with V and J called. These copies leave out some clones; in studies compared against another copy, an unresolved V gene accounts for under half, and the cause of the remainder is not known. This sample gives about 75,000 clones in total; about nine tenths of them show up just once. Jointly, the top ten make up 10% of the sample. In the paper's terms, the time point label means: about 28 days (+/-7) after the second vaccine dose. The label giving this sample's treatment or condition can be read as: meningococcal conjugate vaccine given as trial control. The sequencing used peripheral blood, collected 28 days after the second dose of the MenACWY control vaccine. The source of these receptors is an adult who received the MenACWY meningococcal vaccine as a control.

This clone was picked up a small number of times. This chain connects TRBV2 to TRBJ2-3; 8 positions agree with TRBD2. The CDR3 loop spans 15 amino acids. Germline loops: CDR1 SNHLY, CDR2 FYNNEI. V lost 7 bases to trimming and J lost 0 bases; unmatched junction nucleotides: 6. The CDR3 sequence: CASTTSGQSTDTQYF. The CDR3 nucleotides are TGTGCCAGCACTACTAGCGGCCAGAGCACAGATACGCAGTATTTT. The full variable domain, completed using reference TRBV2 and TRBJ2-3, is EPEVTQTPSHQVTQMGQEVILRCVPISNHLYFYWYRQILGQKVEFLVSFYNNEISEKSEIFDDQFSVERPDGSNFTLKIRSTKLEDSAMYFCASTTSGQSTDTQYFGPGTRLTVL.

The chain links TRBV3-1 (or the pseudogene TRBV3-2) to TRBJ1-1; 7 bases are a match to TRBD1. The junction had 6 bases not matched to a gene; V was cut back by 4 bases and J by 4 bases. CDR1 LGHDT and CDR2 YNNKEL come from the germline V gene (reference sequence). This CDR3 comprises 14 residues. In nucleotides, the CDR3 is TGTGCCAGCAGCCGCCTACAGGGGATCACTGAAGCTTTCTTT. It translates to CASSRLQGITEAFF.

This clone was observed a handful of times. V gene TRBV2 combines with J gene TRBJ2-3; no clear D gene. Germline CDR1 SNHLY, CDR2 FYNNEI. The V gene lost 5 bases and the J gene lost 2 bases, with 8 bases spanning the gap. This CDR3 has 13 residues. The CDR3 sequence is CASSPPFTDTQYF. CDR3 coding DNA: TGTGCCAGCAGTCCACCTTTCACAGATACGCAGTATTTT.

The chain is built from TRBV3-1 (or the pseudogene TRBV3-2) and TRBJ1-4, with D uncertain. V lost 0 bases and J 6 bases, leaving 8 bases between the germline ends. Germline V gene sequence: CDR1 LGHDT, CDR2 YNNKEL (reference sequence). The CDR3 spans 14 residues. The CDR3 DNA reads TGTGCCAGCAGCCAAGAAGGGTGGGATGAAAAACTGTTTTTT. Amino acid sequence: CASSQEGWDEKLFF.

The chain joins TRBV7-9 to TRBJ2-7; 8 bases agree with TRBD2. Germline V lookup: CDR1 SEHNR, CDR2 FQNEAQ (reference sequence). The CDR3 extends over 15 amino acids. The J segment lost 2 bases and the V segment lost 0 bases, leaving 3 bases of the junction unmatched. In DNA form, the CDR3 reads TGTGCCAGCAGCTTAGCAGGCGGGGGGACCTACGAGCAGTACTTC. It is translated as CASSLAGGGTYEQYF.

This clone was observed a single time. The chain joins TRBV5-1 to TRBJ2-3; no firm D call. V was shortened by 0 bases and J by 7 bases, with 15 bases between the two germline ends. Per germline, CDR1 SGHRS and CDR2 YFSETQ. The CDR3 runs 15 residues. The CDR3: CASSLGDTETNTQYF. The CDR3 DNA reads as TGCGCCAGCAGCTTGGGGGATACAGAAACCAATACGCAGTATTTT.

The rearrangement links TRBV18 to TRBJ1-6; D is unclear. Germline values: CDR1 KGHSH, CDR2 LQKENI. This CDR3 has 16 residues. Trimming shortened V by 5 bases and J by 0 bases, and 11 bases separated the two germline ends. CDR3 DNA: TGTGCCAGCTCAAGGGAGGAGAGCTCCTATAATTCACCCCTCCACTTT. This encodes CASSREESSYNSPLHF.

The chain couples TRBV7-9 to TRBJ1-2; no clear D gene. V was trimmed by 5 bases and J by 2 bases, leaving 12 bases between them. Germline lookup yields CDR1 SEHNR and CDR2 FQNEAQ (reference sequence). This CDR3 has 14 amino acids. The CDR3 protein is CASSVDGMNYGYTF. DNA for the CDR3: TGTGCCAGCAGCGTGGACGGGATGAACTATGGCTACACCTTC.

This chain uses TRBV5-1 with TRBJ2-6; no firm D call. The CDR3 runs 14 residues. Trimming left V 5 bases short and J 3 bases short, with 9 bases between. Germline CDR1 and CDR2: SGHRS and YFSETQ. CDR3 protein: CASSESYGANVLTF. The DNA of the CDR3 is TGCGCCAGCAGTGAGTCCTATGGGGCCAACGTCCTGACTTTC. Full variable domain (outside the CDR3, taken from reference TRBV5-1 and TRBJ2-6): KAGVTQTPRYLIKTRGQQVTLSCSPISGHRSVSWYQQTPGQGLQFLFEYFSETQRNKGNFPGRFSGRQFSNSRSEMNVSTLELGDSALYLCASSESYGANVLTFGAGSRLTVL.

The chain joins TRBV18 to TRBJ2-5, with TRBD2 matching 10 bases. Per germline, CDR1 KGHSH and CDR2 LQKENI. This CDR3 comprises 16 residues. J was trimmed by 1 base and V by 2 bases; bases with no gene match: 4. The CDR3 here is CASSPVASGGQETQYF. CDR3 nucleotides: TGTGCCAGCTCACCAGTGGCTAGCGGGGGCCAAGAGACCCAGTACTTC.

The chain employs TRBV30 and TRBJ2-7, with D maybe TRBD2 (6 bases). V was pared by 8 bases and J by 4 bases, with 18 bases between. Per germline, CDR1 GTSNPN and CDR2 SVGIG (reference sequence). The CDR3 totals 13 residues. The CDR3 DNA follows: TGTGCCGGAGGGGCAGGGTTTATGTACGAGCAGTACTTC. Protein: CAGGAGFMYEQYF.

The genes are TRBV5-1 and TRBJ1-4; 9 bases line up with TRBD1. Germline V lookup: CDR1 SGHRS, CDR2 YFSETQ. J gave up 7 bases and V 1 base, and 8 bases lay outside the gene matches. The CDR3 is 16 amino acids. The CDR3 DNA reads TGCGCCAGCAGCTTGCTGACTGGACAGGGGAGTGAAAAACTGTTTTTT. Its translation is CASSLLTGQGSEKLFF.

V and J are TRBV5-4 and TRBJ1-4; D might be TRBD1 (5 bases). The germline V gene encodes CDR1 SGHNT and CDR2 YYREEE (reference sequence). Trimming removed 4 bases at V and 6 bases at J, with 16 bases between. This CDR3 is 15 amino acids long. The CDR3 protein is CASSLAQGAHEKLFF. CDR3 DNA sequence: TGTGCCAGCAGCCTGGCGCAGGGAGCGCATGAAAAACTGTTTTTT.

The V call is TRBV9, the J call TRBJ2-6; D is undetermined. Germline loops: CDR1 SGDLS, CDR2 YYNGEE. The V end lost 0 bases, the J end lost 2 bases, and 6 bases lay between the germline ends. This CDR3 has 15 residues. CDR3 residues: CASSVVATGANVLTF. CDR3 DNA sequence: TGTGCCAGCAGCGTAGTGGCAACTGGGGCCAACGTCCTGACTTTC.